This T cell receptor (beta chain) was found in a study of shared clonotypes between healthy human individuals. Assay execution proceeded at the deep level. Several immunoSEQ 96-well plates shared each subset's DNA, each plate a replicate. Template amounts of about 290 ng DNA, approximately 30,000 T cell genomes, were employed in unsorted PBMC replicate PCRs. TCRdb's copy holds only in-frame clones and misses some; the assay was immunoSEQ multiplex PCR. The table shows roughly 500,000 clones, with about four fifths occurring only once. In regard to this clone: Its specificity is not known.

Study findings and constraints: Blood alone was sampled, and tissue repertoires likely differ.

The clonotype comes from a woman aged 40 to 50 in good health. Some clones in this sample may be carry-over from other donors' samples. The sequenced sample consisted of PBMCs.

The CDR3 reads CASSSLAGGEQYF. The CDR3 DNA reads TGTGCCAGCAGCTCCCTCGCAGGTGGCGAGCAGTACTTC. The rearrangement joins TRBV7-3 to TRBJ2-7; no clear D gene. V lost 4 bases and J lost 6, with 13 bases in between. The CDR3 is 13 residues long. Germline-derived CDR1 and CDR2 are SGHTA and FQGTGA.